Shown below are 15 T cell receptor beta chains from a single sample sequenced in a study of CD8 T cells in ankylosing spondylitis. Study outcomes and limitations: One TCR beta motif, made up of roughly 8 highly homologous variants, appeared characteristic of ankylosing spondylitis blood.

These receptors have no identified antigens. TCRdb independently ran MiXCR on the 5' RACE reads; one entry per CDR3 protein. Altogether 450,000 or so distinct CDR3 sequences are present, about 24% being singletons, with the ten largest covering roughly 0.9%. The sample was blood, either unsorted or a sorted T cell fraction (not recorded which). The receptors shown here come from a male donor with ankylosing spondylitis.

The chain links TRBV5-1 to TRBJ2-5; 7 bases align to TRBD1. Germline trimming cut 4 bases from V and 5 bases from J; bases unmatched to any gene: 11. The CDR3 totals 15 residues. Germline CDR1 and CDR2: SGHRS and YFSETQ. CDR3 sequence reads: CASSPGTDIRETQYF. As DNA, the CDR3 is TGCGCCAGCAGCCCTGGGACAGACATCCGCGAGACCCAGTACTTC.

This clonotype was counted many times. This chain connects TRBV15 to TRBJ1-1, with D perhaps matching TRBD1 (5 bases). CDR1 and CDR2 from the germline V gene are LNHNV and YYDKDF (reference sequence). This CDR3 is 14 amino acids long. V lost 0 bases, J lost 9 bases, and 14 bases lay in between. CDR3 protein: CATSRDGFRDQAFF. DNA of the CDR3: TGTGCCACCAGCAGAGATGGTTTCAGGGATCAAGCTTTCTTT. Complete variable domain (other parts from reference TRBV15 and TRBJ1-1): DAMVIQNPRYQVTQFGKPVTLSCSQTLNHNVMYWYQQKSSQAPKLLFHYYDKDFNNEADTPDNFQSRRPNTSFCFLDIRSPGLGDTAMYLCATSRDGFRDQAFFGQGTRLTVV.

This clonotype was observed at least ten times. The rearrangement uses TRBV28 and TRBJ1-2; 10 nucleotides match TRBD1. Trimming at V came to 4 bases and at J to 5 bases, leaving 7 bases not matched to a gene. The CDR3 has 15 residues. In germline, CDR1 is MDHEN, CDR2 SYDVKM. CDR3 sequence reads: CASSSTGGELYGYTF. The CDR3 region has the DNA TGTGCCAGCAGTTCGACAGGGGGCGAGTTGTATGGCTACACCTTC.

The chain couples TRBV2 to TRBJ2-7; no reliable D call. Trimming removed 3 bases at V and 3 bases at J, with 3 bases between. Germline assignment: CDR1 SNHLY and CDR2 FYNNEI. This CDR3 has 11 amino acids. The DNA of the CDR3 is TGTGCCAGCAGTGATAACTACGAGCAGTACGTC. It specifies CASSDNYEQYV.

This clonotype occurred a few times. V gene TRBV5-1 combines with J gene TRBJ2-3; 8 nucleotides line up with TRBD2. V lost 4 bases, J lost 6 bases, and 13 bases stayed unmatched. CDR1 is SGHRS and CDR2 is YFSETQ in the germline V gene. There are 16 residues in the CDR3. The CDR3 spells CASSPRSSGIGDTQYF. The DNA for the CDR3 is TGCGCCAGCAGCCCTCGAAGTAGCGGGATTGGTGATACGCAGTATTTT.

The rearrangement links TRBV20-1 to TRBJ2-5, with D possibly being TRBD1 (6 bases). This CDR3 comprises 11 residues. CDR1 and CDR2 (germline): DFQATT, SNEGSKA (reference sequence). Trimming stripped 7 bases from V and 2 bases from J, with 8 bases between. DNA for the CDR3: TGCAGTGGACAGGCACAAGAGACCCAGTACTTC. It translates to CSGQAQETQYF.

This clonotype was detected a few times. This chain uses TRBV28 with TRBJ2-7; TRBD1 agrees at 7 bases. Germline V gives CDR1 MDHEN, CDR2 SYDVKM. J was trimmed by 2 bases and V by 5 bases; bases with no gene match: 12. This CDR3 is 16 amino acids long. The DNA for the CDR3 is TGTGCCAGCAGTCCACCCGGGAAGGGGGCTACCTACGAGCAGTACTTC. The encoded protein is CASSPPGKGATYEQYF.

This clonotype was picked up a small number of times. V and J are TRBV20-1 and TRBJ2-7, with TRBD2 matching over 14 bases. CDR3 length: 14 residues. Unmatched junction bases numbered 6, after V lost 6 bases and J lost 5 bases. The V gene's germline CDR1 is DFQATT and CDR2 SNEGSKA (reference sequence). CDR3 in DNA: TGCAGTGCCACGGGACTAGCGGGAGTCCACGAGCAGTACTTC. Protein sequence: CSATGLAGVHEQYF.

The V gene is TRBV4-2, the J gene TRBJ1-2; D is possibly TRBD1 (5 bases). V shed 0 bases and J shed 4 bases, with 12 bases lying between them. Germline lookup yields CDR1 LGHNA and CDR2 YNFKEQ. The CDR3 sequence is 15 residues long. CDR3 residues: CASSQDMGDPYGYTF. The CDR3 nucleotides are TGTGCCAGCAGCCAAGATATGGGGGATCCCTATGGCTACACCTTC.

The CDR3 loop reads CSVVAAGRYNEQFF. CDR3 in DNA: TGCAGCGTTGTTGCGGCGGGACGCTACAATGAGCAGTTCTTC. V gene TRBV29-1 combines with J gene TRBJ2-1; D possibly corresponds to TRBD2 (6 bases). This CDR3 has 14 amino acids. V was trimmed by 4 bases and J by 3 bases, leaving 13 bases between them. Per germline, CDR1 SQVTM and CDR2 ANQGSEA.

The V gene is TRBV29-1, the J gene TRBJ1-2; 10 nucleotides align to TRBD1. Germline V gives CDR1 SQVTM, CDR2 ANQGSEA. V dropped 2 bases and J dropped 8; count of bases not matched to a gene: 2. CDR3 length equals 12 residues. DNA of the CDR3: TGCAGCGTTGAAAGGGACAGGGGAGGCTACACCTTC. Translation: CSVERDRGGYTF.

The V gene is TRBV11-2, the J gene TRBJ1-4; a possible D gene is TRBD1 (6 bases). The V gene's germline CDR1 is SGHAT and CDR2 FQNNGV. This CDR3 has 15 residues. The V gene lost 5 bases and the J gene lost 5 bases, with 15 bases spanning the gap. CDR3 coding DNA: TGTGCCAGCAGCCCGGAGGGGGGACTAAATGAAAAACTGTTTTTT. It yields the protein CASSPEGGLNEKLFF. Combining the CDR3 with reference TRBV11-2 and TRBJ1-4 gives the whole variable domain EAGVAQSPRYKIIEKRQSVAFWCNPISGHATLYWYQQILGQGPKLLIQFQNNGVVDDSQLPKDRFSAERLKGVDSTLKIQPAKLEDSAVYLCASSPEGGLNEKLFFGSGTQLSVL.

There are a few counts of this clonotype. This chain links TRBV20-1 with TRBJ1-2; 9 nucleotides match TRBD1. The J segment lost 6 bases and the V segment lost 6 bases, leaving 8 bases of the junction unmatched. CDR3 size: 13 residues. The V gene's germline CDR1 is DFQATT and CDR2 SNEGSKA (reference sequence). CDR3 protein: CSAIDRGIDGYTF. The CDR3 DNA sequence: TGCAGTGCCATCGACAGGGGGATCGATGGCTACACCTTC.

Comment on this clonotype: One junction end disagrees with the germline gene, perhaps due to a read error. This chain links TRBV5-5 with TRBJ2-7; weak D call: TRBD1 (5 bases). Germline values: CDR1 SGHKS, CDR2 YYEKEE (reference sequence). The CDR3 is 14 residues long. The DNA of the CDR3 is TGTGCCAGCAGCTTGGACAGGAAACGCTACGAGCGGTACTTC. Translated, it gives CASSLDRKRYERYF.

This clonotype has just a few counts. The V and J genes are TRBV12-3 or TRBV12-4 and TRBJ2-7; D ambiguous. This CDR3 spans 13 amino acids. V was cut by 2 bases and J by 4 bases, with 9 bases left in between. CDR3 in DNA: TGTGCCAGCAGTTTATCACCTAATTACGAGCAGTACGTC. The encoded protein is CASSLSPNYEQYV.